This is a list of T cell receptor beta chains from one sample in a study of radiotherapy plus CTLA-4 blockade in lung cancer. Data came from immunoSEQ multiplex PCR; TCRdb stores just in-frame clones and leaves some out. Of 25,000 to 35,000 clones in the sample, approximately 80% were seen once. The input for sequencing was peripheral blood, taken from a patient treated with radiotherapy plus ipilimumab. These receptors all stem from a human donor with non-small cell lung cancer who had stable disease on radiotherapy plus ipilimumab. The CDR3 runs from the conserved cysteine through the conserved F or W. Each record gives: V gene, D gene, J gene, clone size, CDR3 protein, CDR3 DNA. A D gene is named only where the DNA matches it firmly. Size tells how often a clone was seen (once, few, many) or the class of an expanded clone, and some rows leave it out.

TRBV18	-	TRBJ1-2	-	CASSPTGNYGYTF	TGTGCCAGCTCACCTACAGGGAACTATGGCTACACCTTC
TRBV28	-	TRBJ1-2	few	CASSYKGGYGYTF	TGTGCCAGCAGTTATAAGGGAGGCTATGGCTACACCTTC
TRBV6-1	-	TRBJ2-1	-	CACSKGSRNFNEQFF	TGTGCCTGCAGCAAAGGATCACGTAATTTCAATGAGCAGTTCTTC
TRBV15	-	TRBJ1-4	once	CATVPGSTNEKLFF	TGTGCCACCGTCCCGGGGTCAACTAATGAAAAACTGTTTTTT
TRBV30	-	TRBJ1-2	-	CAWSGRYIGYTF	TGTGCCTGGAGCGGTCGATATATTGGCTACACCTTC
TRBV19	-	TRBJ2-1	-	CASSLFDPGNEQFF	TGTGCCAGTAGTTTATTCGACCCGGGGAATGAGCAGTTCTTC
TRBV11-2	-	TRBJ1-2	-	CASSLDRIGYTF	TGTGCCAGCAGCTTAGATAGGATCGGCTACACCTTC
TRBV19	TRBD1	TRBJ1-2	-	CASSRDRGQPYYGYTF	TGTGCCAGTAGCCGAGACAGGGGACAACCGTACTATGGCTACACCTTC
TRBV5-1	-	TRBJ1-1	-	CASSFNRDTEAFF	TGCGCCAGCAGCTTTAACAGGGATACTGAAGCTTTCTTT
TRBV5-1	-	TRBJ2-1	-	CASSLSLGEQFF	TGCGCCAGCAGCCTTAGCTTGGGTGAGCAGTTCTTC
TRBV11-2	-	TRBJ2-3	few	CASSLDRGDGSDTQYF	TGTGCCAGCAGCTTAGATCGCGGGGATGGATCAGATACGCAGTATTTT
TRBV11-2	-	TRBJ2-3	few	CASSLEVTGSNTDTQYF	TGTGCCAGCAGCTTAGAGGTAACAGGGAGTAACACAGATACGCAGTATTTT
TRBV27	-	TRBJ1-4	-	CASSLSTGREKLFF	TGTGCCAGCAGTTTAAGTACAGGGAGGGAAAAACTGTTTTTT
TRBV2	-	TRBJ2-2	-	CASPRGDSRSGELFF	TGTGCCAGCCCCAGGGGGGACAGTAGGTCCGGGGAGCTGTTTTTT
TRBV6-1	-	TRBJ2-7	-	CASSERYEQYF	TGTGCCAGCAGTGAACGCTACGAGCAGTACTTC
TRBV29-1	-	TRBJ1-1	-	CSVEAGANTEAFF	TGCAGCGTTGAGGCAGGGGCCAACACTGAAGCTTTCTTT
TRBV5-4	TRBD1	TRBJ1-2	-	CASSLGDREYGYTF	TGTGCCAGCAGCTTGGGGGACAGGGAGTATGGCTACACCTTC
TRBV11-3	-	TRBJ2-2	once	CASSLSSSGELFF	TGTGCCAGCAGCCTCTCTAGCTCCGGGGAGCTGTTTTTT
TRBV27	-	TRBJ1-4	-	CASSLRGTNEKLFF	TGTGCCAGCAGTTTAAGGGGAACTAATGAAAAACTGTTTTTT
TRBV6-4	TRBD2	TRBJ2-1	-	CASSSGTSGYYNEQFF	TGTGCCAGCAGTTCGGGGACTAGCGGATACTACAATGAGCAGTTCTTC
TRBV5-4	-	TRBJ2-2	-	CASSLGGLNTGELFF	TGTGCCAGCAGCTTGGGCGGACTAAACACCGGGGAGCTGTTTTTT
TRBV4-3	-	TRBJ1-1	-	CASSQVMNTEAFF	TGCGCCAGCAGCCAAGTTATGAACACTGAAGCTTTCTTT
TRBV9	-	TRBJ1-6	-	CASSVMGDSPLHF	TGTGCCAGCAGCGTTATGGGTGATTCACCCCTCCACTTT
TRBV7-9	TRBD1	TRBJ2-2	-	CASSPATGGLTGELFF	TGTGCCAGCAGCCCAGCGACAGGGGGTCTCACCGGGGAGCTGTTTTTT
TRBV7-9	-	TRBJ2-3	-	CASSLWRMSDTQYF	TGTGCCAGCAGCTTATGGAGAATGTCAGATACGCAGTATTTT
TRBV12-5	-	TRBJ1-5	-	CASGLVSAQPQHF	TGTGCTAGTGGTTTGGTATCGGCTCAGCCCCAGCATTTT
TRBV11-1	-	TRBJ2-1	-	CASSSYKGSYNEQFF	TGTGCCAGCAGCTCCTACAAGGGGTCCTACAATGAGCAGTTCTTC
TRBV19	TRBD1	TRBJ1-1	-	CASSMATGGFTEAFF	TGTGCCAGTAGTATGGCGACAGGGGGTTTCACTGAAGCTTTCTTT
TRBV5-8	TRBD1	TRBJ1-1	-	CASSSRTGAEAFF	TGTGCCAGCAGCTCAAGAACAGGGGCGGAAGCTTTCTTT
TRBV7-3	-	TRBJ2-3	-	CASSSGLYTDTQYF	TGTGCCAGCAGCTCAGGGCTATACACAGATACGCAGTATTTT
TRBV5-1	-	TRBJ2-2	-	CASSGGSLTGELFF	TGCGCCAGCAGCGGAGGGTCTCTCACCGGGGAACTGTTTTTT
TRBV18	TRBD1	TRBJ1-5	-	CASSPGQGVNQPQHF	TGTGCCAGCTCACCAGGACAGGGGGTCAATCAGCCCCAGCATTTT
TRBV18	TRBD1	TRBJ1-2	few	CASSPGTVSYTF	TGTGCCAGCTCACCGGGGACAGTTAGCTACACCTTC
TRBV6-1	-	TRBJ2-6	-	CASSEAGGQLTF	TGTGCCAGCAGTGAAGCCGGGGGCCAGCTGACTTTC
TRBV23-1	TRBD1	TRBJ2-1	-	CASSRDRGLPSYNEQFF	TGCGCCAGCAGCCGGGACAGGGGGCTACCATCCTACAATGAGCAGTTCTTC
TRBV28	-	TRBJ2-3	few	CASRNIAEFTDTQYF	TGTGCCAGCAGAAATATAGCGGAATTCACAGATACGCAGTATTTT
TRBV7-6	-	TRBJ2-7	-	CASSLWQGMSEQYF	TGTGCCAGCAGCTTGTGGCAGGGTATGAGCGAGCAGTACTTC
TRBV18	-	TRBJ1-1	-	CASSPLPRMNTEAFF	TGTGCCAGCTCACCACTGCCTCGTATGAACACTGAAGCTTTCTTT
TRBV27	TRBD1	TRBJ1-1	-	CASSFRGYTEAFF	TGTGCCAGCAGTTTCAGGGGGTACACTGAAGCTTTCTTT
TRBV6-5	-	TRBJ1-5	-	CASIKWGDNQPQHF	TGTGCCAGCATCAAATGGGGGGACAATCAGCCCCAGCATTTT
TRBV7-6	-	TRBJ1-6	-	CASSPYIDSPLHF	TGTGCCAGCAGCCCATACATAGATTCACCCCTCCACTTT
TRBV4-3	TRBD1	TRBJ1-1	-	CASSQGIGTGSMDTEAFF	TGCGCCAGCAGCCAAGGTATAGGGACAGGGAGCATGGACACTGAAGCTTTCTTT
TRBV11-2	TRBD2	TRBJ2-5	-	CASSLDLRGGGLETQYF	TGTGCCAGCAGCTTAGATCTGCGCGGGGGGGGTTTGGAGACCCAGTACTTC
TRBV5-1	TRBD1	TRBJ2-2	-	CASSPRTGPPTGELFF	TGCGCCAGCAGCCCGAGGACAGGCCCCCCAACCGGGGAGCTGTTTTTT
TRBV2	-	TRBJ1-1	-	CASSGPGNTEAFF	TGTGCCAGCAGTGGGCCGGGGAACACTGAAGCTTTCTTT